The 16 T cell receptor beta chains below were found in one sample sequenced in a study of graft-versus-host responses after intestinal transplantation. The protocol was immunoSEQ multiplex PCR, while the TCRdb copy is restricted to in-frame clones and leaves out a portion. The table includes about 88,000 clones, around 90% detected once. These receptors' antigens are unknown. The starting material was unstimulated CD4+ T cells sorted from spleen or lymph node cells, obtained before transplant. The receptors derive from a human donor who was the organ donor for an intestinal transplant.

The chain recombines TRBV4-1 with TRBJ2-3, with D perhaps matching TRBD2 (5 bases). The germline V gene has CDR1 MGHRA and CDR2 YSYEKL. Deletions cut 0 bases from V and 3 bases from J, with 16 bases between. The CDR3 runs 17 residues. CDR3 coding DNA: TGCGCCAGCAGCCAAGAAGGTGGCGTAAGGAGGACAGATACGCAGTATTTT. It translates to CASSQEGGVRRTDTQYF.

V is TRBV9 and J is TRBJ2-7, with 14 nucleotides matching TRBD2. The CDR3 length is 16 residues. The V gene's germline CDR1 is SGDLS and CDR2 YYNGEE. V trimming: 4 bases; J trimming: 7 bases; junction bases outside the gene matches: 10. CDR3 sequence reads: CASSLGTSGGRWEQYF. In DNA, the CDR3 is TGTGCCAGCAGCCTGGGGACTAGCGGGGGAAGGTGGGAGCAGTACTTC.

The V and J genes are TRBV30 and TRBJ2-1; TRBD2 is a possible D gene (5 bases). V shed 5 bases and J shed 7 bases, with 15 bases lying between them. The CDR3 extends over 13 amino acids. Germline V gene data show CDR1 as GTSNPN and CDR2 as SVGIG (reference sequence). The CDR3 sequence: CAWARGRWNEQFF. CDR3 DNA: TGTGCCTGGGCACGGGGTAGGTGGAATGAGCAGTTCTTC.

J is TRBJ2-7 and V is TRBV29-1; perhaps TRBD2 as D (6 bases). Germline CDR1 reads SQVTM; CDR2 reads ANQGSEA. V lost 6 bases and J 0 bases, leaving 18 bases between the germline ends. This CDR3 has 15 residues. The CDR3, as DNA: TGCAGCGTGATTCGAAGCGGGCCCCTCTCCTACGAGCAGTACTTC. As protein: CSVIRSGPLSYEQYF.

The V gene is TRBV4-2, the J gene TRBJ2-5; 10 nucleotides agree with TRBD1. V lost 3 bases, J lost 5 bases, and 6 bases stayed unmatched. Germline V lookup: CDR1 LGHNA, CDR2 YNFKEQ. CDR3 length equals 15 residues. CDR3 amino acids: CASSQLRTGGETQYF. As DNA, the CDR3 is TGTGCCAGCAGCCAGCTCAGGACAGGGGGTGAGACCCAGTACTTC.

This chain joins TRBV18 and TRBJ1-2; tentative D call: TRBD1 (6 bases). This CDR3 comprises 15 residues. Trimming took off 0 bases at V and 10 bases at J, with 18 bases between the two ends. Germline V gene data show CDR1 as KGHSH and CDR2 as LQKENI. The CDR3 DNA is TGTGCCAGCTCACCACCGGTTACCTCAAGGGGGTACTACACCTTC. Amino acids: CASSPPVTSRGYYTF.

The CDR3 is CASSLGRRVLSTDTQYF. The CDR3 DNA reads TGTGCCAGCAGCTTAGGCCGGAGGGTTTTGAGCACAGATACGCAGTATTTT. The J gene is TRBJ2-3, the V gene TRBV7-9; the D gene is possibly TRBD2 (6 bases). CDR1 SEHNR and CDR2 FQNEAQ come from the germline V gene (reference sequence). V shed 1 base and J shed 0 bases, with 14 bases lying between them. This CDR3 comprises 17 residues.

This clone was seen only once. The chain is built from TRBV7-3 and TRBJ2-5; no clear D. Per the germline V gene, CDR1 is SGHTA and CDR2 is FQGTGA. The CDR3 is 13 residues long. Between the trimmed V and J ends, which lost 5 bases and 7 bases, there was a span of 14 bases. DNA of the CDR3: TGTGCCAGCAGCACAGATCCTTACGGGACCCAGTACTTC. Residues: CASSTDPYGTQYF.

The chain is built from TRBV29-1 and TRBJ2-5; 8 bases fit TRBD2. Germline V gene data show CDR1 as SQVTM and CDR2 as ANQGSEA. The ends lost 4 bases at V and 7 bases at J; junction bases unmatched: 8. The CDR3 is 13 residues long. The CDR3 nucleotides are TGCAGCGTTGGCCGGGAGGGCGGGGTGACCCAGTACTTC. Protein sequence: CSVGREGGVTQYF.

This rearrangement joins TRBV5-1 to TRBJ2-5; 7 nucleotides match TRBD2. With V trimmed by 1 base and J by 5 bases, 8 bases remained unmatched. Germline V gene sequence: CDR1 SGHRS, CDR2 YFSETQ. The CDR3 length is 15 residues. The CDR3 DNA reads TGCGCCAGCAGCTTGAAGCCTAGCGGCGGGGAGACCCAGTACTTC. Encoded protein: CASSLKPSGGETQYF. Variable domain in full (rest from reference TRBV5-1 and TRBJ2-5): KAGVTQTPRYLIKTRGQQVTLSCSPISGHRSVSWYQQTPGQGLQFLFEYFSETQRNKGNFPGRFSGRQFSNSRSEMNVSTLELGDSALYLCASSLKPSGGETQYFGPGTRLLVL.

V is TRBV27 and J is TRBJ1-5; 9 bases match TRBD1. V gave up 3 bases and J gave up 4 bases; unmatched junction bases: 10. In germline, CDR1 is MNHEY, CDR2 SMNVEV (reference sequence). This CDR3 spans 17 amino acids. For the CDR3, the DNA is TGTGCCAGCAGTTTTTGGGCGACAGGGGGGAAGAATCAGCCCCAGCATTTT. This translates into CASSFWATGGKNQPQHF.

This rearrangement joins TRBV5-1 to TRBJ1-2, with 9 bases lining up with TRBD1. The V gene's germline CDR1 is SGHRS and CDR2 YFSETQ. J lost 8 bases, V lost 4 bases, and 6 bases had no gene match. The CDR3 length is 13 residues. CDR3 in amino acids: CASSRDREKGYTF. Here the CDR3 DNA reads TGCGCCAGCAGCCGGGACAGGGAGAAGGGCTACACCTTC.

V gene TRBV7-3 combines with J gene TRBJ2-5; 8 bases align to TRBD1. This CDR3 comprises 13 residues. The junction had 2 bases not matched to a gene; V was cut back by 5 bases and J by 3 bases. CDR1 and CDR2 (germline): SGHTA, FQGTGA. The CDR3 reads CASSKDREETQYF. As DNA, the CDR3 is TGTGCCAGCAGCAAGGACAGGGAAGAGACCCAGTACTTC.

This chain connects TRBV6-5 to TRBJ2-5, with D perhaps matching TRBD2 (6 bases). The DNA end lines up better with TRBJ2-7; the J call may be wrong. The CDR3 sequence is 16 residues long. Germline CDR1 reads MNHEY; CDR2 reads SVGAGI. Here the CDR3 reads CASSYTAGTSLYEQYF. CDR3 nucleotide sequence: TGTGCCAGCAGTTACACGGCCGGGACTTCCCTCTACGAGCAGTACTTC.

The rearrangement joins TRBV7-6 to TRBJ2-7; 10 bases map to TRBD1. Trimming removed 0 bases from V and 4 bases from J; junction bases left unmatched: 0. The CDR3 is 14 amino acids. CDR1 is SGHVS, CDR2 FNYEAQ, per germline. This CDR3 is CASSLAGQGYEQYF. DNA for the CDR3: TGTGCCAGCAGCTTAGCGGGACAGGGGTACGAGCAGTACTTC.

J is TRBJ1-5 and V is TRBV19; D is uncertain. Germline V gives CDR1 LNHDA, CDR2 SQIVND (reference sequence). The V gene lost 7 bases and the J gene lost 4 bases, with 14 bases spanning the gap. The CDR3 spans 14 residues. CDR3 protein: CASNPRGTNQPQHF. The CDR3 DNA sequence: TGTGCCAGTAACCCCAGAGGAACGAATCAGCCCCAGCATTTT.